Below are 18 T cell receptor beta chains sequenced from a single sample in a study of response to subunit inactivated influenza vaccine. TCRdb recomputed calls from the RT-PCR reads with MiXCR, one row per CDR3 protein. The profile shows fewer than 600,000 distinct CDR3 sequences, approximately 7.3% of them singletons. This material consisted of PBMCs from blood, taken around 2 years after vaccination. These receptors all stem from a man aged 50-75 years who received an inactivated influenza vaccine.

The V and J genes are TRBV15 and TRBJ2-4; the D gene is possibly TRBD1 (5 bases). V shed 1 base and J shed 3 bases, with 16 bases lying between them. The CDR3 sequence is 17 residues long. Germline V gene sequence: CDR1 LNHNV, CDR2 YYDKDF (reference sequence). DNA for the CDR3: TGTGCCACCAGCAGAGTTTTGGTCAGGGTGGACAAAAACATTCAGTACTTC. It translates to CATSRVLVRVDKNIQYF.

The chain employs TRBV6-1 and TRBJ1-5; no clear D gene. Trimming removed 10 bases from V and 1 base from J, with 11 bases in between. Germline assignment: CDR1 MNHNS and CDR2 SASEGT. CDR3 length: 13 amino acids. CDR3 DNA: TGTGCCACTCACAGCTTAAGCAATCAGCCCCAGCATTTT. Protein sequence: CATHSLSNQPQHF.

This clonotype was seen many times. The V and J genes are TRBV4-2 and TRBJ1-2; D not certain. V lost 0 bases and J lost 10, with 9 bases in between. The CDR3 contains 12 residues. The germline gives CDR1 LGHNA, CDR2 YNFKEQ. The CDR3 coding sequence is TGTGCCAGCAGCCAAGAAATCCTACCCTACACCTTC. This codes for CASSQEILPYTF.

The chain employs TRBV2 and TRBJ1-5; D is perhaps TRBD1 (6 bases). The CDR3 has 14 amino acids. The V gene's germline CDR1 is SNHLY and CDR2 FYNNEI. Between the trimmed V and J ends, which lost 6 bases and 1 base, there was a span of 10 bases. CDR3 sequence (DNA): TGTGCCAGCAGCCACAGGGTGAGCAATCAGCCCCAGCATTTT. It encodes CASSHRVSNQPQHF.

This clonotype has at least ten counts. The chain combines TRBV5-1 with TRBJ2-1, with D tentatively TRBD1 (5 bases). The CDR3 length is 15 residues. Trimming took 2 bases from V and 6 from J, leaving 15 bases between them. CDR1 is SGHRS and CDR2 is YFSETQ in the germline V gene. The CDR3 reads CASSFWGQDGNEQFF. CDR3 DNA: TGCGCCAGCAGCTTCTGGGGCCAAGACGGCAATGAGCAGTTCTTC.

This clonotype came up many times. The chain links TRBV12-3 or TRBV12-4 to TRBJ1-6; D is unclear. The V end lost 3 bases, the J end lost 12 bases, and 12 bases lay between the germline ends. CDR3 size: 13 residues. The CDR3, as DNA: TGTGCCAGCAGTTTGAACCTACGTGGACCCCTCCACTTT. This encodes CASSLNLRGPLHF.

V usage is TRBV6-1 and J usage is TRBJ1-4; D is unresolved. The CDR3 extends over 14 amino acids. CDR1 is MNHNS, CDR2 SASEGT, per germline. V lost 6 bases and J lost 0, with 8 bases in between. The CDR3 DNA reads TGTGCCAGCAGGGGCAGGCCAACTAATGAAAAACTGTTTTTT. Protein: CASRGRPTNEKLFF.

This clonotype was detected only a few times. The chain links TRBV4-2 to TRBJ2-2, with TRBD2 identical over 9 bases. J gave up 2 bases and V 4 bases, and 5 bases lay outside the gene matches. The length of the CDR3 is 16 residues. Germline V gene lookup returns CDR1 LGHNA and CDR2 YNFKEQ. The CDR3 here is CASSRAGGDNTGELFF. CDR3 DNA sequence: TGTGCCAGCAGCCGTGCGGGGGGGGATAACACCGGGGAGCTGTTTTTT.

The table lists this clonotype with a few counts. The V call is TRBV4-3, the J call TRBJ1-1, with TRBD1 as a possible D gene (6 bases). V lost 0 bases, J lost 6 bases, and 11 bases lay in between. CDR1 LGHNA and CDR2 YSLEER come from the germline V gene. The CDR3 has 14 residues. As DNA, the CDR3 is TGCGCCAGCAGCCAAGACAAGGGGGTTCCTGAAGCTTTCTTT. It translates to CASSQDKGVPEAFF.

This clonotype occurred many times. The chain couples TRBV20-1 to TRBJ2-1; 11 nucleotides match TRBD2. From germline, CDR1 is DFQATT and CDR2 SNEGSKA (reference sequence). The CDR3 covers 17 residues. The trim removed 5 bases at V and 0 bases at J, leaving 9 bases unmatched. The CDR3 sequence is CSASRLAGQSSYNEQFF. The CDR3 DNA follows: TGCAGTGCTTCTAGACTAGCGGGACAGAGCTCCTACAATGAGCAGTTCTTC.

This clonotype was counted between two and nine times. This rearrangement joins TRBV10-3 to TRBJ1-2; unclear D gene. The CDR3 extends over 17 amino acids. Germline V CDR1 and CDR2: ENHRY, SYGVKD. Trimming took off 1 base at V and 6 bases at J, with 21 bases between the two ends. The CDR3, as DNA: TGTGCCATCAGTGAGTTGTGGCGTCCCCGGGGTACTGATGGCTACACCTTC. Translation: CAISELWRPRGTDGYTF.

V usage is TRBV12-3 or TRBV12-4 and J usage is TRBJ2-1; D tentatively reads TRBD1 or TRBD2 (5 bases each). The CDR3 consists of 14 residues. V lost 5 bases, J lost 5 bases, and 13 bases lay in between. CDR3 coding DNA: TGTGCCAGCAGTATCCGGGGCACCGACAATGAGCAGTTCTTC. Translation gives CASSIRGTDNEQFF.

J is TRBJ2-7 and V is TRBV4-2; D gene unclear. Germline CDR1 LGHNA, CDR2 YNFKEQ. The CDR3 consists of 14 residues. Trimming took off 3 bases at V and 5 bases at J, with 14 bases between the two ends. The CDR3 nucleotides are TGTGCCAGCAGCCACATTCATAGGTACAACGAGCAGTACTTC. Protein product: CASSHIHRYNEQYF.

The chain couples TRBV7-2 to TRBJ1-5; 9 bases map to TRBD1. Germline V gene sequence: CDR1 SGHTA, CDR2 FQGNSA. Trimming cost V 5 bases and J 1 base; bases outside gene matches: 3. CDR3 length equals 15 residues. CDR3 bases: TGTGCCAGCAGCACGGGACAGGGCAGCAATCAGCCCCAGCATTTT. Translated, it gives CASSTGQGSNQPQHF.

At least ten counts were recorded for this clonotype. The chain joins TRBV29-1 to TRBJ2-5; no clear D gene. The CDR3 totals 13 residues. Germline loops: CDR1 SQVTM, CDR2 ANQGSEA. Trimming cost V 4 bases and J 5 bases, with 14 bases left between them. The CDR3, as DNA: TGCAGCGTTGGGGCCAGTATGTTCGAGACCCAGTACTTC. As protein: CSVGASMFETQYF. The entire variable domain, with the rest obtained from reference TRBV29-1 and TRBJ2-5, is as follows: SAVISQKPSRDICQRGTSLTIQCQVDSQVTMMFWYRQQPGQSLTLIATANQGSEATYESGFVIDKFPISRPNLTFSTLTVSNMSPEDSSIYLCSVGASMFETQYFGPGTRLLVL.

This clonotype was observed many times. The chain carries TRBV27 and TRBJ2-5; no clear D. The CDR3 is 12 amino acids. Trimming pared 3 bases from V and 4 bases from J, leaving 6 bases between. Germline loops: CDR1 MNHEY, CDR2 SMNVEV (reference sequence). CDR3 amino acids: CASSFNGETQYF. CDR3 coding DNA: TGTGCCAGCAGTTTCAACGGAGAGACCCAGTACTTC.

The chain is built from TRBV11-2 and TRBJ1-2; weak D call: TRBD1 (6 bases). Trimming removed 5 bases from V and 5 bases from J, with 27 bases in between. The CDR3 has 18 residues. Germline V gives CDR1 SGHAT, CDR2 FQNNGV. This CDR3 reads CASSPAPYRAAGKYGYTF. The CDR3 DNA sequence: TGTGCCAGCAGCCCCGCCCCCTACAGGGCGGCCGGGAAGTATGGCTACACCTTC.

This clonotype was seen just once. The junction does not match germline at one end; this may be a read error. The chain carries TRBV5-1 and TRBJ2-4, with 12 bases matching TRBD1. From germline, CDR1 is SGHRS and CDR2 YFSETQ. The CDR3 is made up of 14 amino acids. In DNA form, the CDR3 reads TGCGCCAGCAGATTGGGACAGGGGGCTGACATTCAGTACTTC. This translates into CASRLGQGADIQYF.